The T cell receptor (beta chain) under discussion was sequenced for a study of response to subunit inactivated influenza vaccine. The study, taken as a whole, reports: Few new T cells, the authors suggested, are recruited by each seasonal influenza vaccination.

TCRdb used MiXCR to reprocess the RT-PCR reads, holding one entry per CDR3 protein. The profile shows roughly 670,000 distinct CDR3 sequences, 14% of them singletons. Regarding this clonotype: Its antigen is as yet unknown.

This CDR3 region has 17 residues. The germline gives CDR1 MDHEN, CDR2 SYDVKM. The trim removed 8 bases at V and 4 bases at J, leaving 14 bases unmatched. This receptor was obtained from a man over 45 who received an inactivated influenza vaccine. The V and J genes are TRBV28 and TRBJ2-2; TRBD1 matches 9 bases. The starting material was PBMCs from blood, obtained approximately 15 days before vaccination. Written as DNA, the CDR3 is TGTGCCAGCGGTTCCCCGGGACAGGGAATCTTCACCGGGGAGCTGTTTTTT. Translating it yields CASGSPGQGIFTGELFF.